The 31 T cell receptor beta chains reported below all come from one sample, sequenced in a study of CD8+CD57+ T cells in acquired aplastic anemia. Genomic DNA, the template, was used for profiling of the TCR beta VDJ and CDR3. TCRdb re-called the reads with MiXCR, one entry per CDR3 protein. The repertoire holds over 150,000 distinct CDR3 sequences, with nearly 50% as singletons. Patients selected for sequencing had displayed CD8+CD57+ cell expansion by flow cytometry. Sample: sorted CD4+, CD8+, or CD8+CD57+ T cells (not recorded which) from PBMCs. These receptors all stem from a human donor with aplastic anemia.

The chain uses TRBV24-1 and TRBJ2-7; 9 nucleotides agree with TRBD1. With the DNA end fitting TRBJ2-1 better, the J assignment may be wrong. The CDR3 runs to 12 residues. The germline V gene encodes CDR1 KGHDR and CDR2 SFDVKD. The CDR3 DNA follows: TGTGCCACCGGGACAGGGTTGAATGAGCAGTTCTTC. Residues: CATGTGLNEQFF.

This clonotype was seen repeatedly, ten times or more. The chain links TRBV2 to TRBJ1-2; D uncertain. The CDR3 consists of 12 residues. Trimming took 6 bases from V and 4 from J, leaving 9 bases between them. Germline CDR1 SNHLY, CDR2 FYNNEI. The CDR3 is CASRGGVYGYTF. The CDR3 nucleotides are TGTGCCAGCAGGGGAGGAGTCTATGGCTACACCTTC.

The rearrangement links TRBV29-1 to TRBJ2-6, with D tentatively TRBD2 (6 bases). The CDR3 extends over 16 amino acids. The germline V gene has CDR1 SQVTM and CDR2 ANQGSEA. The V end lost 0 bases, the J end lost 0 bases, and 9 bases lay between the germline ends. The DNA of the CDR3 is TGCAGCGTTGAAGACTGGGGGGACTCTGGGGCCAACGTCCTGACTTTC. Protein: CSVEDWGDSGANVLTF.

This clonotype appeared many times. The genes are TRBV5-1 and TRBJ1-1; no clear D. This CDR3 spans 13 amino acids. Germline CDR1 and CDR2: SGHRS and YFSETQ. Trimming left V 0 bases short and J 5 bases short, with 8 bases between. CDR3: CASSLEDGTEAFF. CDR3 coding DNA: TGCGCCAGCAGCTTGGAAGATGGGACTGAAGCTTTCTTT.

This clonotype has just one count. This chain links TRBV25-1 with TRBJ1-2; TRBD1 aligns across 7 bases. CDR3 length equals 12 residues. V lost 11 bases and J lost 3; bases outside the gene matches: 6. Looked up from germline, CDR1 is MGHDK and CDR2 is SYGVNS. The CDR3 coding sequence is TGTGCCTCGAGACAGGGATACTATGGCTACACCTTC. This encodes CASRQGYYGYTF.

This clonotype was detected ten times or more. The J gene is TRBJ1-1, the V gene TRBV6-4; 9 bases fit TRBD1. In germline, CDR1 is MRHNA, CDR2 SNTAGT. V was pared by 4 bases and J by 4 bases, with 4 bases of the junction left unmatched. The CDR3 length is 14 residues. In DNA form, the CDR3 reads TGTGCCAGCAGTGCACAGGGGGCTGGCACTGAAGCTTTCTTT. Protein: CASSAQGAGTEAFF.

This clonotype has more than one count but fewer than ten. This chain links TRBV4-2 with TRBJ1-2; no clear D. The V end was cut by 0 bases, the J end by 3 bases, with 11 bases between. The CDR3 spans 15 residues. CDR1 is LGHNA and CDR2 is YNFKEQ in the germline V gene. CDR3 DNA sequence: TGTGCCAGCAGCCAAGACCCTCAGCTAGACTATGGCTACACCTTC. Protein: CASSQDPQLDYGYTF.

Here the CDR3 reads CASSVGGTEAFF. The CDR3 region has the DNA TGTGCCAGCAGCGTAGGGGGCACTGAAGCTTTCTTT. The chain joins TRBV9 to TRBJ1-1; D uncertain. Looked up from germline, CDR1 is SGDLS and CDR2 is YYNGEE. The CDR3 consists of 12 residues. V lost 0 bases and J 4 bases, leaving 4 bases between the germline ends.

The chain employs TRBV18 and TRBJ1-1; 7 positions match TRBD1. In germline, CDR1 is KGHSH, CDR2 LQKENI. There are 13 residues in the CDR3. V was clipped by 3 bases and J by 7 bases; unmatched bases: 5. CDR3 bases: TGTGCCAGCTCACCGATGGGACAGCATGAAGCTTTCTTT. Its translation is CASSPMGQHEAFF. The entire variable domain, with the rest obtained from reference TRBV18 and TRBJ1-1, is as follows: NAGVMQNPRHLVRRRGQEARLRCSPMKGHSHVYWYRQLPEEGLKFMVYLQKENIIDESGMPKERFSAEFPKEGPSILRIQQVVRGDSAAYFCASSPMGQHEAFFGQGTRLTVV.

This clonotype was picked up a small number of times. This rearrangement joins TRBV12-3 or TRBV12-4 to TRBJ2-5, with TRBD1 matching over 9 bases. Trimming took 6 bases from V and 2 from J; bases not matched to a gene: 10. CDR3 length: 16 residues. CDR3 sequence reads: CASSPPGDRDQETQYF. In DNA form, the CDR3 reads TGTGCCAGCAGCCCCCCGGGGGACAGGGATCAAGAGACCCAGTACTTC.

The V gene is TRBV20-1, the J gene TRBJ2-7; tentative D call: TRBD1 (5 bases). The V end was cut by 5 bases, the J end by 5 bases, with 19 bases between. CDR1 and CDR2 from the germline V gene are DFQATT and SNEGSKA (reference sequence). The CDR3 is 14 amino acids. In nucleotides, the CDR3 is TGCAGTGCTGTTGAACAGGCCGCCGCCCACGAGCAGTACTTC. It translates to CSAVEQAAAHEQYF.

In its sample, this clonotype was seen many times. The V and J genes are TRBV5-6 and TRBJ1-5; tentative D call: TRBD1 (6 bases). The CDR3 is 15 amino acids. Trimming removed 3 bases from V and 8 bases from J, with 18 bases in between. Germline lookup yields CDR1 SGHDT and CDR2 YYEEEE. CDR3 sequence reads: CASSSQDSRLEPQHF. The CDR3 DNA is TGTGCCAGCAGCTCCCAGGACAGCCGCCTGGAGCCCCAGCATTTT.

This clonotype was seen ten or more times. This chain links TRBV9 with TRBJ2-5; TRBD2 is a possible D gene (5 bases). V shed 4 bases and J shed 4 bases, with 11 bases lying between them. Germline lookup yields CDR1 SGDLS and CDR2 YYNGEE. This CDR3 has 13 residues. CDR3 DNA sequence: TGTGCCAGCAGCCCCCTAGCAGGAGAGACCCAGTACTTC. Translated, it gives CASSPLAGETQYF. Full variable domain (rest looked up from reference TRBV9 and TRBJ2-5): DSGVTQTPKHLITATGQRVTLRCSPRSGDLSVYWYQQSLDQGLQFLIQYYNGEERAKGNILERFSAQQFPDLHSELNLSSLELGDSALYFCASSPLAGETQYFGPGTRLLVL.

V is TRBV7-9 and J is TRBJ2-5; 9 positions agree with TRBD2. The germline gives CDR1 SEHNR, CDR2 FQNEAQ (reference sequence). Trimming at V came to 1 base and at J to 4 bases, leaving 4 bases not matched to a gene. This CDR3 region has 15 residues. The chain's CDR3 is CASSLVAGVRETQYF. CDR3 sequence (DNA): TGTGCCAGCAGCTTAGTAGCGGGAGTGAGAGAGACCCAGTACTTC.

The rearrangement uses TRBV20-1 and TRBJ1-2, with 9 positions matching TRBD1. V trimming: 3 bases; J trimming: 4 bases; junction bases outside the gene matches: 3. The CDR3 totals 13 residues. Looked up from germline, CDR1 is DFQATT and CDR2 is SNEGSKA (reference sequence). The CDR3, as DNA: TGCAGTGCTAGGGGACAGGGTAGCTATGGCTACACCTTC. Its translation: CSARGQGSYGYTF.

The V and J genes are TRBV2 and TRBJ2-5, with D possibly being TRBD1 (6 bases). This CDR3 region has 13 residues. The V end lost 9 bases, the J end lost 3 bases, and 14 bases lay between the germline ends. The germline gives CDR1 SNHLY, CDR2 FYNNEI. For the CDR3, the DNA is TGTGCCAGTTGGTGGGGGCGAGAAGAGACCCAGTACTTC. Translated, it gives CASWWGREETQYF.

Only a few counts were recorded for this clonotype. J is TRBJ1-2 and V is TRBV10-3, with TRBD1 identical over 10 bases. Germline CDR1 is ENHRY and CDR2 is SYGVKD. V shed 4 bases, J shed 7 bases, and the junction held 6 bases outside the gene matches. This CDR3 is built from 14 residues. The CDR3 protein is CAISGKGTGAGYTF. CDR3 bases: TGTGCCATCAGTGGCAAAGGGACAGGGGCTGGCTACACCTTC.

This clonotype was picked up one time. This rearrangement joins TRBV20-1 to TRBJ2-3, with D hard to call. Germline values: CDR1 DFQATT, CDR2 SNEGSKA (reference sequence). The CDR3 totals 15 residues. Trimming cost V 6 bases and J 5 bases, with 21 bases left between them. This CDR3 is CSASRPQVMGDTQYF. The CDR3 bases are TGCAGTGCCAGCAGGCCCCAGGTCATGGGAGATACGCAGTATTTT.

The chain links TRBV15 to TRBJ1-5, with a possible D match to TRBD1 (5 bases). V lost 2 bases, J lost 2 bases, and 10 bases lay in between. The CDR3 length is 15 residues. Germline CDR1 is LNHNV and CDR2 is YYDKDF (reference sequence). This CDR3 reads CATSRFREGNQPQHF. CDR3 nucleotides: TGTGCCACCAGCAGATTCAGGGAGGGCAATCAGCCCCAGCATTTT.

In this sample, this clonotype turned up a few times. The chain combines TRBV5-1 with TRBJ2-7; D is undetermined. The CDR3 extends over 16 amino acids. Trimming stripped 5 bases from V and 5 bases from J, with 23 bases between. Germline CDR1 reads SGHRS; CDR2 reads YFSETQ. CDR3 in amino acids: CASSFGADSPPHEQYF. The CDR3 bases are TGCGCCAGCAGTTTCGGAGCCGACTCCCCCCCACACGAGCAGTACTTC.

A remark on this clonotype: A read error may explain this, as a much larger clone is one base away. J is TRBJ1-5 and V is TRBV7-2; unclear D gene. CDR3 length: 14 residues. Germline-derived CDR1 and CDR2 are SGHTA and FQGNSA. Trimming left V 5 bases short and J 5 bases short, with 13 bases between. The CDR3 DNA follows: TGTGCCAGCAGCGGTCTTTACAGCGATCAGCCCCAGCATTTT. This codes for CASSGLYSDQPQHF.

Ten or more counts support this clonotype. The gene calls are TRBV6-5 and TRBJ2-7; perhaps TRBD2 as D (5 bases). Looked up from germline, CDR1 is MNHEY and CDR2 is SVGAGI. Trimming stripped 2 bases from V and 7 bases from J, with 6 bases between. The length of the CDR3 is 11 residues. Here the CDR3 reads CASSYREEQYF. CDR3 nucleotide sequence: TGTGCCAGCAGTTACAGGGAGGAGCAGTACTTC.

The J gene is TRBJ2-3, the V gene TRBV12-3 or TRBV12-4; 7 bases are shared with TRBD1. V lost 6 bases and J lost 0; bases outside the gene matches: 6. The CDR3 consists of 15 residues. CDR3 in amino acids: CASRLGQTSTDTQYF. Written as DNA, the CDR3 is TGTGCCAGCAGATTGGGACAGACTAGCACAGATACGCAGTATTTT.

The chain carries TRBV10-1 and TRBJ2-3; D possibly corresponds to TRBD2 (6 bases). The CDR3 loop spans 15 amino acids. Trimming shortened V by 4 bases and J by 4 bases, and 15 bases separated the two germline ends. The germline CDR1 and CDR2 sequences are WNHNN and SYGVQD (reference sequence). The CDR3 coding sequence is TGCGCCAGCAGTGCCGTTTCGGGAGCGCCAGATACGCAGTATTTT. It is translated as CASSAVSGAPDTQYF.

The CDR3 DNA follows: TGCAGTGCCTGCGGGCAGTACTTC. The encoded protein is CSACGQYF. This chain uses TRBV20-1 with TRBJ2-7; D gene unclear. From germline, CDR1 is DFQATT and CDR2 SNEGSKA (reference sequence). V lost 6 bases and J 9 bases, leaving 6 bases between the germline ends. The CDR3 runs 8 residues.

Concerning this clonotype: A much larger clone sits a single nucleotide away, making a read error possible. The genes are TRBV4-2 and TRBJ2-3, with D possibly being TRBD1 or TRBD2 (5 bases each). Trimming shortened V by 1 base and J by 1 base, and 12 bases separated the two germline ends. CDR3 length: 16 amino acids. Germline loops: CDR1 LGHNA, CDR2 YNFKEQ. CDR3 loop: CASSQGPGLGTDTQYF. CDR3 nucleotide sequence: TGTGCCAGCAGCCAAGGACCGGGGCTTGGCACAGATACGCAGTATTTT.

The chain carries TRBV6-1 and TRBJ1-5; tentative D call: TRBD1 (5 bases). This CDR3 has 17 amino acids. Germline V gene sequence: CDR1 MNHNS, CDR2 SASEGT. Between the trimmed V and J ends, which lost 4 bases and 0 bases, there was a span of 16 bases. CDR3 loop: CASSALPGRNSNQPQHF. The CDR3 DNA reads as TGTGCCAGCAGTGCTCTACCGGGACGGAATAGCAATCAGCCCCAGCATTTT.

This clonotype appeared many times. The rearrangement links TRBV25-1 to TRBJ1-4; perhaps TRBD1 as D (5 bases). V lost 3 bases, J lost 3 bases, and 11 bases lay in between. This CDR3 comprises 15 residues. Germline V CDR1 and CDR2: MGHDK, SYGVNS. DNA of the CDR3: TGTGCCAGCAGTGAGGGGAGGGGAGCTAATGAAAAACTGTTTTTT. The encoded protein is CASSEGRGANEKLFF.

The V and J genes are TRBV7-9 and TRBJ2-7; 7 bases fit TRBD1. J gave up 2 bases and V 2 bases, and 0 bases lay outside the gene matches. CDR1 is SEHNR and CDR2 is FQNEAQ in the germline V gene (reference sequence). The CDR3 length is 13 residues. CDR3 sequence reads: CASSLQGAYEQYF. Here the CDR3 DNA reads TGTGCCAGCAGCTTACAGGGGGCCTACGAGCAGTACTTC.

This clonotype was detected ten times or more. V gene TRBV12-3 or TRBV12-4 combines with J gene TRBJ1-2; 11 nucleotides align to TRBD1. This CDR3 is built from 15 residues. The J segment lost 1 base and the V segment lost 8 bases, leaving 6 bases of the junction unmatched. This CDR3 is CASGPGQGVNYGYTF. The CDR3, as DNA: TGTGCCAGCGGACCGGGACAGGGGGTTAACTATGGCTACACCTTC.

This clonotype has only one observation. The gene calls are TRBV7-2 and TRBJ2-7; 10 bases line up with TRBD2. J gave up 3 bases and V 3 bases, and 5 bases lay outside the gene matches. CDR3 length: 15 residues. Germline loops: CDR1 SGHTA, CDR2 FQGNSA. The CDR3 sequence: CASSLSGGDLYEQYF. The CDR3 DNA sequence: TGTGCCAGCAGCTTGAGCGGGGGGGACCTCTACGAGCAGTACTTC.